The 3 T cell receptor beta chains reported below all come from one sample, sequenced in a study of cytomegalovirus exposure and HLA in healthy donors. A multiplex PCR was run with 60 Vbeta primers and 13 Jbeta primers. Libraries were prepared by immunoSEQ multiplex PCR; TCRdb keeps only in-frame clonotypes and omits some of them. The profile shows roughly 150,000 clones, roughly 70% of them singletons. Specimen: PBMCs. The receptors were sampled from a woman between 18 and 30 years old in good health and CMV-seropositive.

The rearrangement joins TRBV14 to TRBJ2-7, with 8 bases matching TRBD1. Germline V gives CDR1 SGHDN, CDR2 FVKESK. V trimming: 2 bases; J trimming: 2 bases; junction bases outside the gene matches: 11. This CDR3 is 17 amino acids long. The CDR3: CASSQLLKDRGPYEQYF. In DNA form, the CDR3 reads TGTGCCAGCAGCCAACTCCTTAAAGACAGGGGACCCTACGAGCAGTACTTC.

CDR3 coding DNA: TGCGCCAGCAGCCGGGACAGGCGTTACAATGAGCAGTTCTTC. The encoded protein is CASSRDRRYNEQFF. The V call is TRBV4-3, the J call TRBJ2-1; TRBD1 matches at 8 bases. V lost 4 bases, J lost 4 bases, and 3 bases stayed unmatched. The germline CDR1 and CDR2 sequences are LGHNA and YSLEER. The length of the CDR3 is 14 residues.

This chain links TRBV15 with TRBJ1-3; a weak D match, TRBD1 (6 bases). Germline CDR1 reads LNHNV; CDR2 reads YYDKDF (reference sequence). V was pared by 1 base and J by 4 bases, with 14 bases between. The CDR3 consists of 16 residues. The CDR3: CATSRVVGAEGNTIYF. The CDR3 nucleotides read TGTGCCACCAGCAGAGTTGTGGGGGCGGAAGGAAACACCATATATTTT.